The rows below give T cell receptor beta chains drawn from one sample of a study of Graves' ophthalmopathy and Graves' hyperthyroidism. Using its own MiXCR run on the multiplex PCR reads, TCRdb lists one record per CDR3 protein. This sample has a few hundred thousand distinct CDR3 sequences, with roughly 15% found just once. Material: peripheral blood. Receptors originate from an adult man with Graves' ophthalmopathy. CDR3s include the opening cysteine and the closing phenylalanine or tryptophan. D genes are given only for firm matches. Sizes are listed as how often the clone was seen (once, few, many) or a class if it is expanded.

j_gene | v_gene | abundance | d_gene | CDR3nt | CDR3aa
TRBJ2-5 | TRBV2 | few | TRBD1 | TGTGCCAGCGGGACAGGGGAGACCCAGTACTTC | CASGTGETQYF
TRBJ1-5 | TRBV15 | many | NA | TGTGCCACCAGCAGCAACAGGGATCAGCCCCAGCATTTT | CATSSNRDQPQHF
TRBJ1-6 | TRBV6-5 | many | NA | TGTGCCAGCAGTTACTACCCCGGCCGGGCTAATAATTCACCCCTCCACTTT | CASSYYPGRANNSPLHF
TRBJ1-5 | TRBV6-1 | few | TRBD1 | TGTGCCAGCAGTCAGACTACGACAGGGGGCAGTCAGCCCCAGCATTTT | CASSQTTTGGSQPQHF
TRBJ1-2 | TRBV28 | many | NA | TGTGCCAGCAGTTTGGAGGGACCCACGCTCTATGGCTACACCTTC | CASSLEGPTLYGYTF
TRBJ2-3 | TRBV6-1 | many | NA | TGTGCCAGCAGTGATGGCCTGGTGTTCGCAGATACGCAGTATTTT | CASSDGLVFADTQYF
TRBJ1-2 | TRBV6-1 | many | NA | TGTGCCAGCAGGGAATTTAACTATGGCTACACCTTC | CASREFNYGYTF
TRBJ2-7 | TRBV27 | many | TRBD2 | TGTGCCAGCAGTAGCGGGATCTCCTACGAGCAGTACTTC | CASSSGISYEQYF
TRBJ1-5 | TRBV30 | many | TRBD1 | TGTGCCTGGAGGGGGACAGGGCCAGGTCGGCCCCAGCATTTT | CAWRGTGPGRPQHF
TRBJ2-7 | TRBV11-2 | many | NA | TGTGCCAGCAGCTTATACGGGGAGTACGAGCAGTACTTC | CASSLYGEYEQYF
TRBJ1-5 | TRBV11-2 | many | NA | TGTGCCAGCAGCTTAGATTCGTCAGGGCTCACTGGGGGTAACAATCAGCCCCAGCATTTT | CASSLDSSGLTGGNNQPQHF
TRBJ2-2 | TRBV6-2/TRBV6-3 | few | TRBD1 | TGTGCCAGCAGTTACTCGAGGACAGGGTCCCCCGGGGAGCTGTTTTTT | CASSYSRTGSPGELFF
TRBJ2-7 | TRBV30 | many | NA | TGTGCCTGGAGTGTACACCAGGGAACCGGTAGGGGCCTAACCCCCTACGAGCAGTACTTC | CAWSVHQGTGRGLTPYEQYF
TRBJ1-5 | TRBV9 | many | NA | TGTGCCAGCAGCGTAGGTATCAGGGTGCCTCAGCCCCAGCATTTT | CASSVGIRVPQPQHF
TRBJ2-7 | TRBV5-1 | many | TRBD2 | TGCGCCAGCAGCCGAGCCGGGACTAGTGTGTACGAGCAGCACTTC | CASSRAGTSVYEQHF
TRBJ2-5 | TRBV5-6 | many | TRBD2 | TGTGCCAGCAGCCTGTTCCGGGGGGGGCAAGAGACCCAGTACTTC | CASSLFRGGQETQYF
TRBJ1-5 | TRBV20-1 | many | TRBD1 | TGCAGTGCTAGAGATTTCAGGGGGAACAATCAGCCCCAGCATTTT | CSARDFRGNNQPQHF
TRBJ1-1 | TRBV12-3/TRBV12-4 | many | TRBD1 | TGTGCCAGCAGTCATACAGGGGATGAAGCTTTCTTT | CASSHTGDEAFF
TRBJ1-6 | TRBV12-3/TRBV12-4 | many | NA | TGTGCCAGCAGGGTGGGGCAGGGAAGCGGTAATTCACCCCTCCACTTT | CASRVGQGSGNSPLHF
TRBJ1-2 | TRBV27 | many | NA | TGTGCCAGCAGAGACCTTCGGGGTGGCTACACCTTC | CASRDLRGGYTF
TRBJ1-6 | TRBV27 | many | NA | TGTGCCAGCAGTACCAGTCCGTCGGTCTCACCCCTCCACTTT | CASSTSPSVSPLHF
TRBJ2-2 | TRBV28 | many | NA | TGTGCCAGCACTCTGAACACCGGGGAGCTGTTTTTT | CASTLNTGELFF